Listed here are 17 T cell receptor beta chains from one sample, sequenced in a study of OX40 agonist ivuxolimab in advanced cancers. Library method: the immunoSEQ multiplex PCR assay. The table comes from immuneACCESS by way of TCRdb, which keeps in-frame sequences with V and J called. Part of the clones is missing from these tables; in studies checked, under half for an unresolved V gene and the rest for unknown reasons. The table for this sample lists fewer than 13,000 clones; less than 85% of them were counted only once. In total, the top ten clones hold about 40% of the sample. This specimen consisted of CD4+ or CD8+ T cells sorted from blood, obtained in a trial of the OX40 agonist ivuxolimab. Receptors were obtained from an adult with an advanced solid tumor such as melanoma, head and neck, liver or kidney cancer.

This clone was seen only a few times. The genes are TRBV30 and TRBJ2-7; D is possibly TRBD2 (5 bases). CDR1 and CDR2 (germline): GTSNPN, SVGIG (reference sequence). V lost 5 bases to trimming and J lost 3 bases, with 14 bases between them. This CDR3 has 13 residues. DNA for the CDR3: TGTGCCTGGGGGATACAGACTAACTACGAGCAGTACTTC. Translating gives CAWGIQTNYEQYF.

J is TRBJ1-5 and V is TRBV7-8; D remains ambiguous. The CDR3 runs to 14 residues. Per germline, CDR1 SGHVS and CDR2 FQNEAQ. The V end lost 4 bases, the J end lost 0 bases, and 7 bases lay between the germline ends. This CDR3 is CASSSEDSNQPQHF. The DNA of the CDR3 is TGTGCCAGCAGCTCAGAGGATAGCAATCAGCCCCAGCATTTT.

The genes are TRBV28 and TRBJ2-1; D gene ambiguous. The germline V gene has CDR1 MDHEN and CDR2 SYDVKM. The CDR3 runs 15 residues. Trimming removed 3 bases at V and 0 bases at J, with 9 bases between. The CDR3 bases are TGTGCCAGCAGTTTCACAGAGAGCTCCTACAATGAGCAGTTCTTC. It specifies CASSFTESSYNEQFF.

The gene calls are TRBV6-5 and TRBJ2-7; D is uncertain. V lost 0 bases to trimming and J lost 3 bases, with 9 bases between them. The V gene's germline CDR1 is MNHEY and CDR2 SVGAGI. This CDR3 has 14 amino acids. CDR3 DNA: TGTGCCAGCAGTTACTCCAGCGACGACTACGAGCAGTACTTC. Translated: CASSYSSDDYEQYF.

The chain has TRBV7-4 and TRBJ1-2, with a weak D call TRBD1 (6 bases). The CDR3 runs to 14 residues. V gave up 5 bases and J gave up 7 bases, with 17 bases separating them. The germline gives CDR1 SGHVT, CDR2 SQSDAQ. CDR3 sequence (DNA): TGTGCCAGCAGCCAAGCCATCGACAGGCCTGGCTACACCTTC. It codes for CASSQAIDRPGYTF.

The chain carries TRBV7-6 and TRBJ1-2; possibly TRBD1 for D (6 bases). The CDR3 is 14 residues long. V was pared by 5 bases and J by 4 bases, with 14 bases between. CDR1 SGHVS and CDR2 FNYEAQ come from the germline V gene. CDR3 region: CASSLPGDTYGYTF. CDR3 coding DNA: TGTGCCAGCAGCCTTCCAGGGGATACCTATGGCTACACCTTC.

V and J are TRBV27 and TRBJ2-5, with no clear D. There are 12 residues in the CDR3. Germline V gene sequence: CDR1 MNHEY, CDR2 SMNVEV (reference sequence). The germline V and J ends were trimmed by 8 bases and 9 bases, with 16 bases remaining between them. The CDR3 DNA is TGTGCCAGCGGCCCTACTAAGACGGCCCAGTACTTC. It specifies CASGPTKTAQYF.

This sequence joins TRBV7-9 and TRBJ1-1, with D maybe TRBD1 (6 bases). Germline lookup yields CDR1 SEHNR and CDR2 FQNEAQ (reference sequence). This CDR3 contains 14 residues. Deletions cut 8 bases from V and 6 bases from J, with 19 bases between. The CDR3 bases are TGTGCCAGCTCCTTGGGCAGGGGAGTTGCTGAAGCTTTCTTT. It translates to CASSLGRGVAEAFF.

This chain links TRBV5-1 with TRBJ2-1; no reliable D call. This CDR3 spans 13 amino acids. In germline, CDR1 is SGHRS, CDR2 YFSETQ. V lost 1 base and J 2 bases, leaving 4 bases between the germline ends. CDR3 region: CASSLSPYNEQFF. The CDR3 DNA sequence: TGCGCCAGCAGCTTGTCTCCCTACAATGAGCAGTTCTTC.

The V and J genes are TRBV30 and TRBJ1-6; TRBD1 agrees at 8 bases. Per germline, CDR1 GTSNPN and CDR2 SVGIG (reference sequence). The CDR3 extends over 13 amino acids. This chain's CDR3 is CPIGQGKNSPLHF. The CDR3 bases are TGTCCCATAGGACAGGGAAAGAATTCACCCCTCCACTTT.

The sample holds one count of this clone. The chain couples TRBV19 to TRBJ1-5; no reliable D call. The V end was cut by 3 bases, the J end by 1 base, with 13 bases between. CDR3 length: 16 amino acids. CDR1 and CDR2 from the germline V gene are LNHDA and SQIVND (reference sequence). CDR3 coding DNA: TGTGCCAGTAGTATTGTAGGGATGGGGAGCAATCAGCCCCAGCATTTT. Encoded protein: CASSIVGMGSNQPQHF.

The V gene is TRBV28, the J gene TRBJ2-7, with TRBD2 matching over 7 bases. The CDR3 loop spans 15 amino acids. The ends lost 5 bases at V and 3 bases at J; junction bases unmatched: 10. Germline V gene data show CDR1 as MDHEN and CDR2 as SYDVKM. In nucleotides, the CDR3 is TGTGCCAGCAGTCTCTCCTGGGGGGGGTTCTACGAGCAGTACTTC. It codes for CASSLSWGGFYEQYF.

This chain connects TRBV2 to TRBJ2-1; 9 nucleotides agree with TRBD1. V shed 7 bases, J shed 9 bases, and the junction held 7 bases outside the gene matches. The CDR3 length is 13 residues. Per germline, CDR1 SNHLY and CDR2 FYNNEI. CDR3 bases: TGTGCCAGCATAGGGACAGGGTCGCCTGAGCAGTTCTTC. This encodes CASIGTGSPEQFF.

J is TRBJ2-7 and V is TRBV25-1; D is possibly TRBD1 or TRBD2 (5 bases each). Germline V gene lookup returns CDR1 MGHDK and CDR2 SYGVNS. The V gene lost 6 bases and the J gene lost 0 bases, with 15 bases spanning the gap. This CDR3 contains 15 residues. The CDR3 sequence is CASSVGTASSYEQYF. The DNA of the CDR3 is TGTGCCAGCAGCGTAGGGACGGCTAGCTCCTACGAGCAGTACTTC.

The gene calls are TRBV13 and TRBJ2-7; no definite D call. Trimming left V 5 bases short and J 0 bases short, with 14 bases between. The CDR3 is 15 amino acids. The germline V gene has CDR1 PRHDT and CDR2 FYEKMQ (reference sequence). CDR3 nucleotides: TGTGCCAGCAGCCCAGTTGTGGAGAGCTCCTACGAGCAGTACTTC. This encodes CASSPVVESSYEQYF.

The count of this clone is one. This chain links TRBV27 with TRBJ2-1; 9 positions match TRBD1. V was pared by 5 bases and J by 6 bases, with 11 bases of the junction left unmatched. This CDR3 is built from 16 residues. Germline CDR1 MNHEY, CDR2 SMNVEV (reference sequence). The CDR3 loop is CASSPQGTGSFNEQFF. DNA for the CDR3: TGTGCCAGCAGTCCACAAGGGACAGGGTCTTTCAATGAGCAGTTCTTC.

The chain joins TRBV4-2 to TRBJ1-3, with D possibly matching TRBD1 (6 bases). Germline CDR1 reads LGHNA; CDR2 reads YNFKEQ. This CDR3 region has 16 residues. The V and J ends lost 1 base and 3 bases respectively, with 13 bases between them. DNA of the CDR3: TGTGCCAGCAGCCAAGGTCCAGGGGATGGTGGAAACACCATATATTTT. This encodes CASSQGPGDGGNTIYF.